This TCR beta chain was sequenced during a study of T-cell reconstitution after alpha-beta-depleted transplantation in children listed by TCRdb under 2016. Broadly, across the study: T-cell immune reconstitution after TCRalphabeta/CD19-depleted allogeneic hematopoietic cell transplantation in children was quantitatively tracked in the study by means of TCR repertoire profiling.

Overall study results and their limits: Hyperexpanded clone frequencies declined over subsequent months; after one year, T-cell counts and TCRbeta diversity were mostly attributed to newly produced T cells. The high TCRbeta diversity at day 60 in some patients was ascribed to recipient T cells and intrathymic progenitors that had survived conditioning. Apparently early alphabetaT-cell count recovery about two months after transplant reportedly relied on only several hundred rapidly expanded clones derived from non-depleted graft cells.

The library was prepared using PCR. This sample was sequenced with an Illumina HiSeq 2500. TCR library preparation used molecular barcoding, with unique molecular identifiers applied to normalize quantification of the TCRbeta repertoire. Using fastp trimming at Q25 and MiXCR clonotype assembly, TCRdb reanalyzed the public sequencing data and kept in-frame beta chains. Rows matching on CDR3 protein sequence are summarized as one entry with the most common DNA and genes. This sample gives 480,000 or so distinct CDR3 sequences in total; about 10% of them show up just once. Roughly 2.1% of the sample is in the top ten clones. For this chain, trimming is 9 bases at the V end and 1 base at the J end, and the number of junction bases without a gene match is 10. From the germline V gene, CDR1 is LGHNA and CDR2 is YNFKEQ. The CDR3 goes from the cysteine to the phenylalanine over 16 residues. Only the CDR3 portion is preserved as DNA: 48 bases, with reading frame beginning at the first base.

Per the publication, the treatment or condition label means: allogeneic hematopoietic cell transplantation with graft depleted of TCRalphabeta T cells and CD19 B cells. TCRalphabeta/CD19-depleted allogeneic hematopoietic cell grafts were given to the transplant recipients, all of whom were children. There are many counts of this clonotype. Its binding antigen is unknown. Within one base of it there is no much larger clone, and no base qualities were kept. The rearrangement joined TRBV4-2 to TRBJ2-7; 12 bases in the junction line up with TRBD2. The clonotype was recovered from a child aged 2 to 10 with inherited bone marrow failure, due to receive a stem cell transplant. The sequenced sample was PBMCs, obtained before TCRalphabeta/CD19-depleted stem cell transplant. The sequence in DNA is TGTGCCAGTGCCCGACTAGCGGGAGTCCAGTCCTACGAGCAGTACTTC. It codes for CASARLAGVQSYEQYF.